This entry describes one T cell receptor (beta chain). This CDR3 is built from 12 residues. V was cut by 7 bases and J by 2 bases, with 6 bases left in between. Participants came from some 23 US areas, aged about 18 to 95 years. These data come from a study of blood T cell repertoires in COVID-19. Study-wide background: COVID-19 samples, acute and convalescent, were from the United States, Italy and Spain. PBMCs, B-cell-depleted T cells, or T cells were the source of the cDNA or gDNA that made up the material.

Original data processing: Estimation of nucleated cell counts was performed using reference gene primer amplification. Data came from immunoSEQ multiplex PCR; TCRdb stores just in-frame clones and leaves some out. For V, J and clone size, that table is used; D and trimming come from the DNA. The sample lists about 250,000 clones; roughly 87% were seen once. The origin of this receptor is a young woman with acute COVID-19. Sequencing input: PBMCs or T cells enriched from blood (not recorded which). The rearrangement joins TRBV12-3 or TRBV12-4 to TRBJ1-3; the D is unclear. The CDR3 reads CASTETGNTIYF. In DNA form, the CDR3 reads TGTGCCAGCACCGAGACTGGAAACACCATATATTTT.